The sequence of this T cell receptor (beta chain) was determined in a study of T cell repertoires in aging, cancer and after chemotherapy. Study details: Donor ages fell into six groups from 30 or younger up to 70 or older. The full dataset contained several million TCR reads.

V was cut by 3 bases and J by 1 base, with 9 bases left in between. Germline CDR1 KGHSH, CDR2 LQKENI. The CDR3 runs to 14 residues. TRB rearrangements spanning V, D and J were amplified using mixed TRB-A/B primers. TCRdb re-analysed the multiplex PCR reads in MiXCR, keeping a single row per CDR3 protein. The repertoire holds about 2,900 distinct CDR3 sequences, with approximately 25% as singletons. Details on this clonotype: The antigen is undetermined.

Peripheral blood genomic DNA, not sorted cells or RNA, was the template. Broader study findings: The repertoire data cannot show anything about immunological memory following chemotherapy.

Sequenced material: blood. The chain uses TRBV18 and TRBJ1-2, with a weak D call TRBD1 (6 bases). The receptor comes from a human donor with a solid tumor. This chain's CDR3 is CASSPLDSNYGYTF. In DNA, the CDR3 is TGTGCCAGCTCACCGTTGGACAGTAACTATGGCTACACCTTC.